The next 30 T cell receptor beta chains were all read from a single sample in a study of molecular identifiers for immune sequencing clone quantification. TCRdb recomputed calls from the PCR reads with MiXCR, one row per CDR3 protein. The table has some 680,000 distinct CDR3 sequences, around 25% seen once. Sequencing was done on a sample of naive CD8+ T cells from blood, with Jurkat cell RNA spiked in. The subset was: FACS-sorted CD8+CD4-CCR7+CD45RA+ naive T cells. These receptors originate from a human donor in good health. Some libraries in this study had Jurkat cell RNA spiked in.

The chain links TRBV20-1 to TRBJ2-5; D remains ambiguous. The CDR3 consists of 10 residues. The germline CDR1 and CDR2 sequences are DFQATT and SNEGSKA (reference sequence). The germline V and J ends were trimmed by 6 bases and 5 bases, with 7 bases remaining between them. CDR3 protein: CSAPRETQYF. Here the CDR3 DNA reads TGCAGTGCACCAAGGGAGACCCAGTACTTC.

The J gene is TRBJ1-2, the V gene TRBV30, with D hard to call. The CDR3 is made up of 12 amino acids. Germline V gives CDR1 GTSNPN, CDR2 SVGIG (reference sequence). Deletions cut 2 bases from V and 3 bases from J, with 7 bases between. For the CDR3, the DNA is TGTGCCTGGAGTTACACCCACTATGGCTACACCTTC. This codes for CAWSYTHYGYTF.

This clonotype has a single count. The chain links TRBV19 to TRBJ2-7, with 7 bases matching TRBD1. The CDR3 covers 15 residues. V was pared by 1 base and J by 2 bases, with 5 bases of the junction left unmatched. Germline loops: CDR1 LNHDA, CDR2 SQIVND (reference sequence). The CDR3 sequence: CASSIGGTATYEQYF. CDR3 DNA sequence: TGTGCCAGTAGTATAGGTGGGACAGCGACCTACGAGCAGTACTTC.

This clonotype appeared many times. The chain is built from TRBV15 and TRBJ2-7; the D gene is possibly TRBD2 (5 bases). The CDR3 loop spans 15 amino acids. V gave up 0 bases and J gave up 2 bases, with 11 bases separating them. The germline V gene encodes CDR1 LNHNV and CDR2 YYDKDF (reference sequence). For the CDR3, the DNA is TGTGCCACCAGCAGAGAGGGGAGAATTGCCTACGAGCAGTACTTC. This translates into CATSREGRIAYEQYF.

The chain is built from TRBV12-3 or TRBV12-4 and TRBJ2-5; D is perhaps TRBD2 (5 bases). The V end was cut by 0 bases, the J end by 7 bases, with 21 bases between. The CDR3 length is 17 residues. This CDR3 reads CASSLAGTRGPEGTQYF. The CDR3 DNA reads TGTGCCAGCAGTTTAGCCGGAACCCGGGGTCCTGAAGGGACCCAGTACTTC.

This clonotype has only a few counts. The V call is TRBV12-3 or TRBV12-4, the J call TRBJ2-3, with 11 bases that match TRBD2. The CDR3 has 17 amino acids. Losses at the gene ends were 2 bases for V and 6 bases for J; bases not matched to a gene: 10. Written as DNA, the CDR3 is TGTGCCAGCAGTTTAAAACTAGCGGGGGTCGCTCATGATACGCAGTATTTT. It yields the protein CASSLKLAGVAHDTQYF.

This sequence joins TRBV5-5 and TRBJ2-7, with D possibly TRBD2 on 6 matching bases. Germline V lookup: CDR1 SGHKS, CDR2 YYEKEE (reference sequence). The CDR3 covers 17 residues. V lost 3 bases and J 2 bases, leaving 21 bases between the germline ends. The CDR3: CASSSDPTGLSAYEQYF. The DNA for the CDR3 is TGTGCCAGCAGCTCTGACCCGACGGGACTGTCCGCCTACGAGCAGTACTTC.

At least ten counts were recorded for this clonotype. This sequence joins TRBV30 and TRBJ2-3, with 8 nucleotides matching TRBD2. The germline gives CDR1 GTSNPN, CDR2 SVGIG (reference sequence). There are 16 residues in the CDR3. The junction had 13 bases not matched to a gene; V was cut back by 5 bases and J by 3 bases. The DNA for the CDR3 is TGTGCCTGGTCTGTGTTCGGGGGGGCCGGAACAGATACGCAGTATTTT. Translated: CAWSVFGGAGTDTQYF.

The chain combines TRBV6-5 with TRBJ1-5, with D perhaps TRBD1 (6 bases). The CDR3 totals 16 residues. Trimming cost V 7 bases and J 2 bases, with 18 bases left between them. Germline-derived CDR1 and CDR2 are MNHEY and SVGAGI. CDR3 residues: CASTNRGVIGNQPQHF. The CDR3, as DNA: TGTGCCAGCACCAATAGGGGGGTCATTGGCAATCAGCCCCAGCATTTT.

The CDR3 here is CASSIWSGAKNIQYF. The CDR3 DNA sequence: TGTGCCAGTAGTATATGGTCCGGAGCCAAAAACATTCAGTACTTC. This chain connects TRBV19 to TRBJ2-4; D unresolved. The CDR3 spans 15 residues. The germline V and J ends were trimmed by 2 bases and 0 bases, with 8 bases remaining between them. Germline CDR1 is LNHDA and CDR2 is SQIVND (reference sequence). Supplemented by reference TRBV19 and TRBJ2-4, the full variable domain reads DGGITQSPKYLFRKEGQNVTLSCEQNLNHDAMYWYRQDPGQGLRLIYYSQIVNDFQKGDIAEGYSVSREKKESFPLTVTSAQKNPTAFYLCASSIWSGAKNIQYFGAGTRLSVL.

The rearrangement uses TRBV29-1 and TRBJ2-7; maybe TRBD1 (6 bases). Between the trimmed V and J ends, which lost 7 bases and 4 bases, there was a span of 14 bases. This CDR3 is 12 amino acids long. Germline CDR1 reads SQVTM; CDR2 reads ANQGSEA. CDR3 amino acids: CSAGRGRYEQYF. Written as DNA, the CDR3 is TGCAGCGCTGGCAGGGGTAGGTACGAGCAGTACTTC.

Regarding this clonotype: One end of the junction is discordant with germline, which a read error may explain. V gene TRBV7-9 combines with J gene TRBJ2-7; D possibly corresponds to TRBD2 (6 bases). The V gene's germline CDR1 is SEHNR and CDR2 FQNEAQ (reference sequence). There are 13 residues in the CDR3. CDR3 loop: CASSPEGSYAQYF. DNA for the CDR3: TGTGCCAGCAGCCCGGAGGGATCCTACGCGCAGTACTTC.

This clonotype was counted at least ten times. The chain links TRBV7-6 to TRBJ2-1, with 9 nucleotides matching TRBD2. Germline CDR1 is SGHVS and CDR2 is FNYEAQ. With 5 bases clipped from V and 9 bases from J, the junction kept 11 bases outside the gene matches. CDR3 length: 15 residues. This CDR3 reads CASSAEGGREVEQFF. The CDR3, as DNA: TGTGCCAGCAGCGCGGAGGGCGGGAGGGAGGTTGAGCAGTTCTTC.

The gene calls are TRBV19 and TRBJ2-3, with TRBD2 matching over 11 bases. Germline assignment: CDR1 LNHDA and CDR2 SQIVND (reference sequence). J lost 2 bases, V lost 8 bases, and 6 bases had no gene match. The CDR3 totals 15 residues. CDR3 amino acids: CASGKLAGVTDTQYF. The CDR3 coding sequence is TGTGCCAGTGGCAAACTAGCGGGGGTCACAGATACGCAGTATTTT.

The rearrangement joins TRBV29-1 to TRBJ2-1; D gene ambiguous. Germline CDR1 is SQVTM and CDR2 is ANQGSEA. This CDR3 is 12 amino acids long. The CDR3 region has the DNA TGCACCCTTAGGTCAGCCTACAATGAGCAGTTCTTC. Its protein product is CTLRSAYNEQFF.

This clonotype showed up many times. V is TRBV5-6 and J is TRBJ2-1; the match to TRBD2 covers 11 bases. CDR3 length equals 16 residues. With 4 bases clipped from V and 5 bases from J, the junction kept 8 bases outside the gene matches. Germline-derived CDR1 and CDR2 are SGHDT and YYEEEE. The CDR3 DNA reads TGTGCCAGCAGCATAGTAGCGGGGGGGCCCCACAATGAGCAGTTCTTC. Its translation: CASSIVAGGPHNEQFF.

This clonotype was seen many times. J is TRBJ2-3 and V is TRBV6-1; 8 nucleotides match TRBD1. V lost 6 bases, J lost 3 bases, and 8 bases stayed unmatched. This CDR3 has 15 residues. The germline V gene has CDR1 MNHNS and CDR2 SASEGT. The CDR3 DNA is TGTGCCAGCAGGGAAACCCAGGGGGCTACAGATACGCAGTATTTT. Protein sequence: CASRETQGATDTQYF.

Ten or more counts support this clonotype. The chain is built from TRBV4-1 and TRBJ2-7, with 9 nucleotides matching TRBD1. The CDR3 runs to 15 residues. Germline loops: CDR1 MGHRA, CDR2 YSYEKL. The V and J ends lost 2 bases and 3 bases, in that order; junction bases with no gene match: 5. The CDR3 region has the DNA TGCGCCAGCAGCCAAACTCCGGGACAGGGCTACGAGCAGTACTTC. Amino acid sequence: CASSQTPGQGYEQYF.

As for this clonotype: A much larger clonotype is one base distant, so this may be a read error. V is TRBV12-3 or TRBV12-4 and J is TRBJ1-5, with D unclear. V gave up 5 bases and J gave up 7 bases, with 15 bases separating them. The CDR3 runs to 14 residues. This chain's CDR3 is CASSLPREGQPQHF. DNA for the CDR3: TGTGCCAGCAGTCTACCTAGGGAAGGCCAGCCCCAGCATTTT.

This clonotype appeared a few times. The chain combines TRBV7-2 with TRBJ1-4; 10 bases fit TRBD1. The junction had 21 bases not matched to a gene; V was cut back by 4 bases and J by 7 bases. Germline assignment: CDR1 SGHTA and CDR2 FQGNSA. The CDR3 has 20 amino acids. CDR3 bases: TGTGCCAGCAGCTCCTTTACCGGGACAGGGGTTTTTTCTAGAGGTGAAAAACTGTTTTTT. As protein: CASSSFTGTGVFSRGEKLFF.

V usage is TRBV24-1 and J usage is TRBJ2-1, with TRBD2 matching over 7 bases. After removal of 1 base from V and 7 bases from J, the junction contained 9 bases not matched to a gene. The CDR3 is 16 amino acids. Germline V CDR1 and CDR2: KGHDR, SFDVKD. CDR3 sequence reads: CATSDFEGGPGNEQFF. The DNA of the CDR3 is TGTGCCACCAGTGATTTCGAGGGAGGGCCCGGTAATGAGCAGTTCTTC.

V usage is TRBV30 and J usage is TRBJ2-5, with a possible D match to TRBD2 (6 bases). The germline V gene encodes CDR1 GTSNPN and CDR2 SVGIG (reference sequence). V dropped 0 bases and J dropped 3 bases, with 11 bases sitting between them. The CDR3 loop spans 14 amino acids. The CDR3: CAWSVGIAEETQYF. CDR3 coding DNA: TGTGCCTGGAGTGTGGGGATAGCGGAAGAGACCCAGTACTTC.

This clonotype was recorded a few times. The rearrangement uses TRBV9 and TRBJ2-3; 16 bases are a match to TRBD2. Germline CDR1 and CDR2: SGDLS and YYNGEE. This CDR3 region has 17 residues. With 4 bases clipped from V and 4 bases from J, the junction kept 6 bases outside the gene matches. CDR3 DNA sequence: TGTGCCAGCAGCCCAGGGACTAGCGGGAGGGGCGCAGATACGCAGTATTTT. Its translation: CASSPGTSGRGADTQYF.

This clonotype was counted only a few times. The V and J genes are TRBV5-1 and TRBJ2-2; 11 nucleotides line up with TRBD1. Germline CDR1 and CDR2: SGHRS and YFSETQ. J gave up 4 bases and V 4 bases, and 3 bases lay outside the gene matches. This CDR3 is 15 amino acids long. This CDR3 is CASSMGQGVTGELFF. In DNA form, the CDR3 reads TGCGCCAGCAGCATGGGACAGGGGGTCACCGGGGAGCTGTTTTTT.

The chain joins TRBV11-2 to TRBJ2-3; D gene unclear. V was trimmed by 0 bases and J by 6 bases, leaving 7 bases between them. Germline V gene sequence: CDR1 SGHAT, CDR2 FQNNGV. This CDR3 has 13 amino acids. DNA of the CDR3: TGTGCCAGCAGCTTAGAAGTGTGGGATACGCAGTATTTT. Amino acid sequence: CASSLEVWDTQYF.

J is TRBJ2-1 and V is TRBV7-6; D not resolved. The V end was cut by 5 bases, the J end by 8 bases, with 22 bases between. This CDR3 spans 16 amino acids. The germline gives CDR1 SGHVS, CDR2 FNYEAQ. This chain's CDR3 is CASSPNPDKPNHEQFF. DNA for the CDR3: TGTGCCAGCAGCCCAAATCCAGACAAACCTAACCATGAGCAGTTCTTC.

A note on this clonotype: A much larger clone is a single base away; this may be a read error. The V and J genes are TRBV7-6 and TRBJ1-1, with a weak D call TRBD1 (5 bases). CDR1 and CDR2 from the germline V gene are SGHVS and FNYEAQ. The CDR3 length is 14 residues. The CDR3 region is CASGLDGGGTEAFF. CDR3 in DNA: TGTGCCAGCGGCTTAGATGGGGGGGGGACTGAAGCTTTCTTT.

This clonotype was counted at least ten times. The chain has TRBV4-3 and TRBJ2-7; D possibly corresponds to TRBD1 (5 bases). The CDR3 extends over 14 amino acids. Germline V CDR1 and CDR2: LGHNA, YSLEER. The V end lost 0 bases, the J end lost 4 bases, and 10 bases lay between the germline ends. This CDR3 is CASSQDLGAYEQYF. CDR3 DNA sequence: TGCGCCAGCAGCCAAGATCTAGGGGCTTACGAGCAGTACTTC.

This clonotype was observed a few times. This sequence joins TRBV19 and TRBJ1-1; D remains ambiguous. The CDR3 is 15 residues long. The germline gives CDR1 LNHDA, CDR2 SQIVND (reference sequence). Trimming took off 3 bases at V and 3 bases at J, with 14 bases between the two ends. The CDR3 loop reads CASSMDSGRYTEAFF. CDR3 in DNA: TGTGCCAGTAGTATGGATAGTGGAAGATACACTGAAGCTTTCTTT.

This clonotype was counted between two and nine times. The chain combines TRBV7-8 with TRBJ1-2; 7 nucleotides agree with TRBD1. CDR3 length: 16 residues. The germline CDR1 and CDR2 sequences are SGHVS and FQNEAQ. The V and J ends lost 5 bases and 4 bases, in that order; junction bases with no gene match: 13. The CDR3 loop reads CASSIRDRKEAYGYTF. The CDR3 nucleotides read TGTGCCAGCAGCATCCGGGACAGAAAGGAGGCCTATGGCTACACCTTC.